The present T cell receptor (beta chain) was sequenced within a study of graft-versus-host responses after intestinal transplantation. Study overall: Anti-thymocyte globulin induction preceded three to four years of tacrolimus and steroid maintenance in all recipients. The study's findings and limits: In patients with graft-donor T cell macrochimerism, allograft graft-versus-host to host-versus-graft clonal ratios were high. GvH clones were identified in recipient marrow, with some first appearing in ileum or blood. The study associated peak circulating GvH clone levels with early post-transplant HvG declines.

The V gene end was trimmed by 4 bases and the J gene end by 0 bases; junction bases not matched to a gene: 19. The CDR3 sequence is 20 residues long. From germline, CDR1 is SGHRS and CDR2 YFSETQ. Of note for this clone: What it binds is unknown.

Profiling relied on immunoSEQ multiplex PCR, and the TCRdb table lists in-frame clones only, not all of them. The profile shows roughly 40,000 clones, over 85% of them singletons. The rearrangement joins TRBV5-1 to TRBJ2-1; 7 bases are a match to TRBD2. The sequence derives from a human patient who received an intestinal transplant, so some T cells may come from the graft donor. The source was PBMCs, collected approximately 740 days after intestinal transplantation. CDR3 DNA sequence: TGCGCCAGCAGCCTTAAGCGGTACCCGGGACTATCCAGCTCCTACAATGAGCAGTTCTTC. Residues: CASSLKRYPGLSSSYNEQFF.